This T cell receptor beta chain was sequenced in a study of CD8 T cells in Susac syndrome. It was with random hexamers that roughly 0.5 to 1 ug RNA was reverse transcribed. A multiplex approach, immunoSEQ multiplex PCR, amplified TCR beta CDR3 across 54 Vbeta and 13 Jbeta. A single record per CDR3 protein comes from TCRdb applying MiXCR to the immunoSEQ multiplex PCR reads. The table has some 160,000 distinct CDR3 sequences, roughly 92% seen once. Blood CD8+ and CD4+ T cells underwent high-throughput TCR beta sequencing. The source is a human donor with Susac syndrome. Source material: CD4+ T cells from PBMCs.

CDR3 protein: CASSPTSGSVGSYEQYF. The CDR3, as DNA: TGTGCCAGCAGCCCGACTAGCGGGTCAGTCGGCTCCTACGAGCAGTACTTC. This chain connects TRBV28 to TRBJ2-7, with 10 bases that match TRBD2. Trimming cost V 6 bases and J 0 bases; bases outside gene matches: 11. This CDR3 contains 17 residues. Per germline, CDR1 MDHEN and CDR2 SYDVKM.